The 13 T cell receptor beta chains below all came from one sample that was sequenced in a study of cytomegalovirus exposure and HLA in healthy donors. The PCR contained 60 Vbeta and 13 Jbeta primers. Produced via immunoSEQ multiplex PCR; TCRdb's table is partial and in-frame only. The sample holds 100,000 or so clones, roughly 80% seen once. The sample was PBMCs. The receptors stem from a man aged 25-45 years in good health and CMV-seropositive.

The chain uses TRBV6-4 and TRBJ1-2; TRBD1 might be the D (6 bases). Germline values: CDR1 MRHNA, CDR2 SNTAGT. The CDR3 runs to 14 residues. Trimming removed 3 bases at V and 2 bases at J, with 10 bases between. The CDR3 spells CASSETGRNYGYTF. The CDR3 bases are TGTGCCAGCAGTGAAACAGGGAGAAACTATGGCTACACCTTC.

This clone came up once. In DNA form, the CDR3 reads TGTGCCAGCACCGAATTTTCCGGTGGCTACACCTTC. It translates to CASTEFSGGYTF. This sequence joins TRBV2 and TRBJ1-2; D gene ambiguous. V shed 7 bases and J shed 7 bases, with 13 bases lying between them. Per the germline V gene, CDR1 is SNHLY and CDR2 is FYNNEI. This CDR3 is 12 amino acids long. Full variable domain (outside the CDR3, taken from reference TRBV2 and TRBJ1-2): EPEVTQTPSHQVTQMGQEVILRCVPISNHLYFYWYRQILGQKVEFLVSFYNNEISEKSEIFDDQFSVERPDGSNFTLKIRSTKLEDSAMYFCASTEFSGGYTFGSGTRLTVV.

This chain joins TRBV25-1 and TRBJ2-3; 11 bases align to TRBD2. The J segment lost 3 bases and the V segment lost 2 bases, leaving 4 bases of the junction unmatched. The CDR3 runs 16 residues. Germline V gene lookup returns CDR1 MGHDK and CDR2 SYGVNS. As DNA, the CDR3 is TGTGCCAGCAGTGAAGGTAGCGGGGGGGCAACAGATACGCAGTATTTT. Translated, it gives CASSEGSGGATDTQYF.

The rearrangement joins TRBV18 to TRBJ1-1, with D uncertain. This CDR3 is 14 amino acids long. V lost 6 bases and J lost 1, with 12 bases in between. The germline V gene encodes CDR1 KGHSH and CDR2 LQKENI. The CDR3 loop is CASSPSVQNTEAFF. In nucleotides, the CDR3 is TGTGCCAGCTCCCCTAGCGTTCAGAACACTGAAGCTTTCTTT.

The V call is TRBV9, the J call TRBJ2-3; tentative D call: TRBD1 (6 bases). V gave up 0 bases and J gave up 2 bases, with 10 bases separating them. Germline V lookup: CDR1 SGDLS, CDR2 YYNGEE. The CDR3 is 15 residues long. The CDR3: CASSVVPGDTDTQYF. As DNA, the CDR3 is TGTGCCAGCAGCGTAGTTCCAGGGGACACAGATACGCAGTATTTT.

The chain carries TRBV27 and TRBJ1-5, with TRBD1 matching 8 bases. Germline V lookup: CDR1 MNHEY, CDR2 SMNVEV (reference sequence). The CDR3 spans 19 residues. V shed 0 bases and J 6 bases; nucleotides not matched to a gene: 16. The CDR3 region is CASSLSWSGGASWGQPQHF. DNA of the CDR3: TGTGCCAGCAGTTTATCTTGGTCAGGGGGCGCGTCATGGGGTCAGCCCCAGCATTTT.

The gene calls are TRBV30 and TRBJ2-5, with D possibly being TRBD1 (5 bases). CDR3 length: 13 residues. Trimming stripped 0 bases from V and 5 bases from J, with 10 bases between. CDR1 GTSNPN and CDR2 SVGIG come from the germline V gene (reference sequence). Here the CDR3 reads CAWSVPRVETQYF. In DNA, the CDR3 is TGTGCCTGGAGTGTACCCAGGGTGGAGACCCAGTACTTC.

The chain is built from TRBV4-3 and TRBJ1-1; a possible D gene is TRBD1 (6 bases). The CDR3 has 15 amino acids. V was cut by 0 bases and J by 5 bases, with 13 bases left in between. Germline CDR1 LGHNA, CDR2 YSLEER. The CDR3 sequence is CASSQDPGGQTEAFF. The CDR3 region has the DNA TGCGCCAGCAGCCAAGATCCGGGGGGCCAGACTGAAGCTTTCTTT.

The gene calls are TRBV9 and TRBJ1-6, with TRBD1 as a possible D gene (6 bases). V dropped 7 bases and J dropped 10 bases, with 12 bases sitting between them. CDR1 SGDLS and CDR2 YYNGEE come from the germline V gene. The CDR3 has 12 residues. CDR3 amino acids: CASGRGDSPLHF. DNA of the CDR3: TGTGCCAGCGGGAGGGGGGACTCACCCCTCCACTTT.

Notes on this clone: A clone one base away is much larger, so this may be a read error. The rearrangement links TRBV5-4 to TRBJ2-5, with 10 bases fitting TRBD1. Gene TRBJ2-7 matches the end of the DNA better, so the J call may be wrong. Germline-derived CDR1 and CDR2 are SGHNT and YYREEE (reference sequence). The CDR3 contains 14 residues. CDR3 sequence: CASSSRDRGYEQYF. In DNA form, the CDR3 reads TGTGCCAGCAGCTCCCGGGACAGGGGCTACGAGCAGTACTTC.

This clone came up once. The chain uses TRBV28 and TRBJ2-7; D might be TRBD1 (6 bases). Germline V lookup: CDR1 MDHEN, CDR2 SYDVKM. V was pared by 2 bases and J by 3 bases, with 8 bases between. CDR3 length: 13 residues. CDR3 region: CASSLGQLYEQYF. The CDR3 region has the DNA TGTGCCAGCAGTTTAGGACAGCTCTACGAGCAGTACTTC. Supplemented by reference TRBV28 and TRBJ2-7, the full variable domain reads DVKVTQSSRYLVKRTGEKVFLECVQDMDHENMFWYRQDPGLGLRLIYFSYDVKMKEKGDIPEGYSVSREKKERFSLILESASTNQTSMYLCASSLGQLYEQYFGPGTRLTVT.

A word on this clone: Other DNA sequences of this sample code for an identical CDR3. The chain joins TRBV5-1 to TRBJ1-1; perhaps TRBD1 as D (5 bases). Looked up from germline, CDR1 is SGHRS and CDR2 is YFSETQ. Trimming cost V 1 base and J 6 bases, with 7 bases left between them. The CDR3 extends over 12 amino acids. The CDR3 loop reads CASSLQGSEAFF. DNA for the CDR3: TGCGCCAGCAGCTTGCAGGGCTCTGAAGCTTTCTTT.

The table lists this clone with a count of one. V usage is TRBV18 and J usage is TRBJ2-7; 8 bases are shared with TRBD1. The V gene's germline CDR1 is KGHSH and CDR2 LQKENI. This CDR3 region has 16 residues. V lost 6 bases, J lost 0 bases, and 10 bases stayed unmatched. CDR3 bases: TGTGCCAGCTCGCGCACAGGGGGGTTGGCCTCCTACGAGCAGTACTTC. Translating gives CASSRTGGLASYEQYF.